What follows are 27 T cell receptor beta chains derived from one specimen sequenced in a study of T-cell memory formation after mild COVID-19. TCRdb independently ran MiXCR on the 5' RACE reads; one entry per CDR3 protein. Of around 320,000 distinct CDR3 sequences in the sample, roughly an eighth were seen once. The material sequenced was PBMCs or a T cell subset sorted from them (not recorded which). These receptors originate from a man younger than 35 who had mild COVID-19 (a few samples of this study predate the infection). Cell type and time point are not known.

This clonotype was observed a handful of times. CDR3 coding DNA: TGTGCCAGCAGTGAACCCCGGGTCCGGAGGGAAGCTTTCTTT. Protein product: CASSEPRVRREAFF. The V and J genes are TRBV2 and TRBJ1-1; the D is unclear. CDR1 and CDR2 from the germline V gene are SNHLY and FYNNEI. CDR3 length: 14 amino acids. Trimming stripped 2 bases from V and 8 bases from J, with 15 bases between. Drawing the rest from reference TRBV2 and TRBJ1-1, the complete variable domain is EPEVTQTPSHQVTQMGQEVILRCVPISNHLYFYWYRQILGQKVEFLVSFYNNEISEKSEIFDDQFSVERPDGSNFTLKIRSTKLEDSAMYFCASSEPRVRREAFFGQGTRLTVV.

This clonotype was counted a few times. This chain uses TRBV27 with TRBJ2-7, with D hard to call. The germline V and J ends were trimmed by 2 bases and 2 bases, with 7 bases remaining between them. The germline V gene encodes CDR1 MNHEY and CDR2 SMNVEV (reference sequence). CDR3 length equals 13 residues. CDR3 protein: CASSLSQTYEQYF. DNA for the CDR3: TGTGCCAGCAGTTTAAGCCAGACCTACGAGCAGTACTTC.

The chain couples TRBV7-9 to TRBJ1-1; 8 bases fit TRBD1. Trimming cost V 8 bases and J 5 bases; bases outside gene matches: 7. This CDR3 has 13 amino acids. Germline V lookup: CDR1 SEHNR, CDR2 FQNEAQ (reference sequence). This CDR3 is CASGKQGGTEAFF. Here the CDR3 DNA reads TGTGCCAGCGGAAAACAGGGGGGGACTGAAGCTTTCTTT.

V usage is TRBV4-3 and J usage is TRBJ1-1, with D possibly TRBD1 on 5 matching bases. V lost 4 bases, J lost 2 bases, and 14 bases lay in between. This CDR3 has 15 amino acids. Germline CDR1 reads LGHNA; CDR2 reads YSLEER. This CDR3 is CASSRSTGANTEAFF. DNA for the CDR3: TGCGCCAGCAGCCGATCCACAGGAGCCAACACTGAAGCTTTCTTT.

V is TRBV6-2 or TRBV6-3 and J is TRBJ2-5, with 9 bases fitting TRBD1. V shed 5 bases, J shed 6 bases, and the junction held 13 bases outside the gene matches. Germline V CDR1 and CDR2: MNHEY, SVGEGT. The CDR3 has 16 amino acids. In nucleotides, the CDR3 is TGTGCCAGCAGTGAGAAAACAGGGGGCATTTTTCAGACCCAGTACTTC. Protein sequence: CASSEKTGGIFQTQYF.

The DNA for the CDR3 is TGCGCCAGCAGCGAAGGCGCGAACACCGGGGAGCTGTTTTTT. Its translation is CASSEGANTGELFF. J is TRBJ2-2 and V is TRBV4-1; D is undetermined. Per germline, CDR1 MGHRA and CDR2 YSYEKL. The V end lost 5 bases, the J end lost 0 bases, and 7 bases lay between the germline ends. This CDR3 comprises 14 residues.

J is TRBJ1-2 and V is TRBV5-1; 11 bases match TRBD1. This CDR3 has 16 residues. V shed 4 bases and J 5 bases; nucleotides not matched to a gene: 10. Germline V CDR1 and CDR2: SGHRS, YFSETQ. CDR3 bases: TGCGCCAGCAGCCCCTCAGGACAGGGGGCTGGATATGGCTACACCTTC. Encoded protein: CASSPSGQGAGYGYTF.

The gene calls are TRBV5-5 and TRBJ1-1; no firm D call. Germline V gene data show CDR1 as SGHKS and CDR2 as YYEKEE (reference sequence). This CDR3 has 14 residues. With 0 bases removed from V and 5 bases from J, the gap between germline ends came to 11 bases. In nucleotides, the CDR3 is TGTGCCAGCAGCTTGGTCCCCCTGGGGACTGAAGCTTTCTTT. Translation gives CASSLVPLGTEAFF.

The gene calls are TRBV6-5 and TRBJ1-1; D not certain. The CDR3 consists of 11 residues. Germline loops: CDR1 MNHEY, CDR2 SVGAGI. The V end lost 2 bases, the J end lost 11 bases, and 9 bases lay between the germline ends. The CDR3 sequence: CASSYGETAFF. In DNA, the CDR3 is TGTGCCAGCAGTTACGGTGAAACGGCTTTCTTT.

The rearrangement links TRBV6-5 to TRBJ1-2, with TRBD1 matching over 9 bases. Losses at the gene ends were 6 bases for V and 8 bases for J; bases not matched to a gene: 7. CDR3 length: 13 residues. Germline assignment: CDR1 MNHEY and CDR2 SVGAGI. The DNA of the CDR3 is TGTGCCAGCAGACCACAGGGGGCGCGAGGCTACACCTTC. It specifies CASRPQGARGYTF.

This clonotype was recorded at least ten times. Here the CDR3 reads CASSSPRGRANEQFF. DNA for the CDR3: TGTGCCAGCAGCTCGCCCCGGGGCAGGGCCAATGAGCAGTTCTTC. This chain uses TRBV7-6 with TRBJ2-1; D tentatively reads TRBD1 or TRBD2 (5 bases each). The CDR3 is 15 residues long. CDR1 SGHVS and CDR2 FNYEAQ come from the germline V gene. V dropped 4 bases and J dropped 6 bases, with 16 bases sitting between them. The full variable domain, in which reference TRBV7-6 and TRBJ2-1 provide the parts outside the CDR3, is GAGVSQSPRYKVTKRGQDVALRCDPISGHVSLYWYRQALGQGPEFLTYFNYEAQQDKSGLPNDRFSAERPEGSISTLTIQRTEQRDSAMYRCASSSPRGRANEQFFGPGTRLTVL.

This clonotype was counted ten times or more. J is TRBJ2-7 and V is TRBV6-2 or TRBV6-3; 7 bases align to TRBD2. V trimming: 0 bases; J trimming: 3 bases; junction bases outside the gene matches: 11. The CDR3 has 17 amino acids. Germline loops: CDR1 MNHEY, CDR2 SVGEGT. The CDR3 nucleotides are TGTGCCAGCAGTTACTCAACACGAGGGAGGGAGGACTACGAGCAGTACTTC. Its translation: CASSYSTRGREDYEQYF.

This clonotype was observed a few times. The chain couples TRBV20-1 to TRBJ2-3; possible D gene TRBD1, 5 bases. This CDR3 contains 15 residues. CDR1 and CDR2 (germline): DFQATT, SNEGSKA (reference sequence). Trimming removed 3 bases from V and 0 bases from J, with 13 bases in between. The CDR3 sequence: CSARGPGASTDTQYF. The CDR3 bases are TGCAGTGCTAGGGGGCCAGGCGCTAGCACAGATACGCAGTATTTT.

This clonotype was counted only a few times. The chain is built from TRBV7-2 and TRBJ2-3; 9 bases are shared with TRBD2. V shed 5 bases and J 2 bases; nucleotides not matched to a gene: 8. The CDR3 consists of 16 residues. Looked up from germline, CDR1 is SGHTA and CDR2 is FQGNSA. CDR3 sequence (DNA): TGTGCCAGCAGCGAATTAGCGGGGGCCCTCACAGATACGCAGTATTTT. It yields the protein CASSELAGALTDTQYF.

The chain combines TRBV25-1 with TRBJ2-2; D may be TRBD1 or TRBD2 (5 bases each). Germline-derived CDR1 and CDR2 are MGHDK and SYGVNS. The V end was cut by 5 bases, the J end by 4 bases, with 11 bases between. This CDR3 region has 14 residues. The CDR3 loop is CASSQRGSTGELFF. The CDR3 DNA is TGTGCCAGCAGTCAGAGGGGAAGCACCGGGGAGCTGTTTTTT.

This clonotype was detected a few times. The chain is built from TRBV9 and TRBJ2-3; D is tentatively TRBD1 or TRBD2 (5 bases each). Germline V gene lookup returns CDR1 SGDLS and CDR2 YYNGEE. This CDR3 contains 14 residues. The V end lost 4 bases, the J end lost 5 bases, and 14 bases lay between the germline ends. The CDR3 protein is CASSYGDGRDTQYF. CDR3 in DNA: TGTGCCAGCAGCTACGGGGACGGACGAGATACGCAGTATTTT.

The rearrangement links TRBV7-2 to TRBJ1-5; D may be TRBD1 (6 bases). V lost 4 bases and J 7 bases, leaving 11 bases between the germline ends. CDR3 length equals 13 residues. The V gene's germline CDR1 is SGHTA and CDR2 FQGNSA. The CDR3 DNA reads as TGTGCCAGCAGCTCCCAGGGGTGGCAGCCCCAGCATTTT. Translation: CASSSQGWQPQHF.

The rearrangement joins TRBV4-3 to TRBJ2-3; no clear D gene. Trimming took 1 base from V and 4 from J, leaving 15 bases between them. Germline V gives CDR1 LGHNA, CDR2 YSLEER. The CDR3 loop spans 16 amino acids. CDR3 sequence reads: CASSQVFSGNSDTQYF. In nucleotides, the CDR3 is TGCGCCAGCAGCCAAGTCTTCAGTGGTAACTCAGATACGCAGTATTTT.

This clonotype came up a few times. The V and J genes are TRBV6-6 and TRBJ2-1; 9 bases are shared with TRBD1. The ends lost 5 bases at V and 8 bases at J; junction bases unmatched: 10. The CDR3 contains 15 residues. The germline V gene has CDR1 MNHNY and CDR2 SVGAGI (reference sequence). CDR3 nucleotides: TGTGCCAGCAGTCTCCGGGACAGGGTCTTCGATGAGCAGTTCTTC. Residues: CASSLRDRVFDEQFF.

The chain has TRBV30 and TRBJ1-1; no reliable D call. Germline assignment: CDR1 GTSNPN and CDR2 SVGIG (reference sequence). V was pared by 0 bases and J by 5 bases, with 10 bases between. The CDR3 sequence is 13 residues long. The CDR3 is CAWSVSLETEAFF. Written as DNA, the CDR3 is TGTGCCTGGAGTGTTTCTCTGGAAACTGAAGCTTTCTTT.

The rearrangement joins TRBV7-9 to TRBJ1-4, with D possibly being TRBD1 (5 bases). The length of the CDR3 is 13 residues. The germline gives CDR1 SEHNR, CDR2 FQNEAQ (reference sequence). Trimming stripped 4 bases from V and 5 bases from J, with 8 bases between. The CDR3 here is CASSWDVNEKLFF. The CDR3 DNA follows: TGTGCCAGCAGCTGGGACGTGAATGAAAAACTGTTTTTT.

The genes are TRBV5-1 and TRBJ1-4; tentatively, D is TRBD1 (5 bases). The germline CDR1 and CDR2 sequences are SGHRS and YFSETQ. V lost 6 bases to trimming and J lost 3 bases, with 15 bases between them. The CDR3 spans 15 residues. The CDR3 DNA sequence: TGCGCCAGCACCCCGATCGGGGGTTCTAATGAAAAACTGTTTTTT. Translation: CASTPIGGSNEKLFF.

In its sample, this clonotype was seen a few times. The chain carries TRBV5-4 and TRBJ2-5; 8 positions agree with TRBD2. Looked up from germline, CDR1 is SGHNT and CDR2 is YYREEE (reference sequence). This CDR3 spans 16 amino acids. V trimming: 0 bases; J trimming: 4 bases; junction bases outside the gene matches: 8. CDR3 sequence (DNA): TGTGCCAGCAGCTTGGAAAGGGGACTAGGAACAGAGACCCAGTACTTC. Protein: CASSLERGLGTETQYF.

The gene calls are TRBV7-2 and TRBJ2-7; 8 nucleotides align to TRBD1. The germline CDR1 and CDR2 sequences are SGHTA and FQGNSA. With V trimmed by 3 bases and J by 4 bases, 8 bases remained unmatched. The CDR3 has 15 residues. CDR3 residues: CASSFRTGRVYEQYF. CDR3 in DNA: TGTGCCAGCAGCTTTCGGACAGGGAGAGTTTACGAGCAGTACTTC.

The J gene is TRBJ2-7, the V gene TRBV5-1, with D possibly being TRBD1 (6 bases). This CDR3 contains 14 residues. Looked up from germline, CDR1 is SGHRS and CDR2 is YFSETQ. Trimming removed 2 bases at V and 5 bases at J, with 14 bases between. DNA of the CDR3: TGCGCCAGCAGCTTCGGGCAGGGGACGGACGAGCAGTACTTC. It specifies CASSFGQGTDEQYF. The entire variable domain, with the rest obtained from reference TRBV5-1 and TRBJ2-7, is as follows: KAGVTQTPRYLIKTRGQQVTLSCSPISGHRSVSWYQQTPGQGLQFLFEYFSETQRNKGNFPGRFSGRQFSNSRSEMNVSTLELGDSALYLCASSFGQGTDEQYFGPGTRLTVT.

DNA for the CDR3: TGCAGTGCTTTAAGGGGGGGCATGGGGACTGAAGCTTTCTTT. Protein product: CSALRGGMGTEAFF. The chain recombines TRBV20-1 with TRBJ1-1; the D gene is possibly TRBD1 (6 bases). The CDR3 is 14 residues long. The germline V gene has CDR1 DFQATT and CDR2 SNEGSKA (reference sequence). V was trimmed by 5 bases and J by 5 bases, leaving 18 bases between them.

This clonotype was counted between two and nine times. The J gene is TRBJ1-4, the V gene TRBV6-5; D not resolved. V gave up 4 bases and J gave up 8 bases, with 11 bases separating them. This CDR3 region has 13 residues. Per germline, CDR1 MNHEY and CDR2 SVGAGI. The CDR3 loop reads CASSSYGREKLFF. DNA of the CDR3: TGTGCCAGCAGTTCTTACGGAAGAGAAAAACTGTTTTTT.